Shown below are 10 T cell receptor beta chains from a single sample sequenced in a study of T cell repertoires in cytomegalovirus infection. TCRdb independently ran MiXCR on the reads; one entry per CDR3 protein. The table shows approximately 500,000 distinct CDR3 sequences, with about 15% occurring only once. Material: CD8+ T cells from PBMCs. The receptors were sampled from a human donor in good health (CMV status not recorded). Some clones in this sample may be carry-over from other donors' samples.

V and J are TRBV11-2 and TRBJ2-3; 8 nucleotides agree with TRBD1. The CDR3 runs to 15 residues. The germline gives CDR1 SGHAT, CDR2 FQNNGV. Trimming took 1 base from V and 5 from J; bases not matched to a gene: 5. The chain's CDR3 is CASSLGTGKVDTQYF. CDR3 nucleotides: TGTGCCAGCAGCTTAGGGACAGGGAAGGTAGATACGCAGTATTTT.

This clonotype was detected a few times. CDR3 residues: CASSLTRGNRTEAFF. The CDR3, as DNA: TGTGCCAGCAGCCTCACGAGGGGGAATCGAACTGAAGCTTTCTTT. V is TRBV7-3 and J is TRBJ1-1; TRBD1 might be the D (6 bases). V dropped 5 bases and J dropped 5 bases, with 18 bases sitting between them. The CDR3 totals 15 residues. Germline V gene data show CDR1 as SGHTA and CDR2 as FQGTGA. The full variable domain, in which reference TRBV7-3 and TRBJ1-1 provide the parts outside the CDR3, is GAGVSQTPSNKVTEKGKYVELRCDPISGHTALYWYRQSLGQGPEFLIYFQGTGAADDSGLPNDRFFAVRPEGSVSTLKIQRTERGDSAVYLCASSLTRGNRTEAFFGQGTRLTVV.

Only a few counts were recorded for this clonotype. The V gene is TRBV7-9, the J gene TRBJ2-5; D is undetermined. V was trimmed by 5 bases and J by 5 bases, leaving 12 bases between them. Germline V gives CDR1 SEHNR, CDR2 FQNEAQ (reference sequence). The CDR3 spans 13 residues. CDR3: CASSPPIAETQYF. CDR3 coding DNA: TGTGCCAGCAGCCCCCCGATTGCGGAGACCCAGTACTTC.

This clonotype was counted at least ten times. The chain combines TRBV19 with TRBJ1-6, with a weak D call TRBD1 (5 bases). Germline CDR1 reads LNHDA; CDR2 reads SQIVND (reference sequence). V was trimmed by 1 base and J by 7 bases, leaving 8 bases between them. The CDR3 has 14 residues. CDR3 loop: CASSIGPGNSPLHF. The CDR3 region has the DNA TGTGCCAGTAGTATAGGACCAGGGAATTCACCCCTCCACTTT. Variable domain in full (rest from reference TRBV19 and TRBJ1-6): DGGITQSPKYLFRKEGQNVTLSCEQNLNHDAMYWYRQDPGQGLRLIYYSQIVNDFQKGDIAEGYSVSREKKESFPLTVTSAQKNPTAFYLCASSIGPGNSPLHFGNGTRLTVT.

This clonotype has only a few counts. The chain carries TRBV6-1 and TRBJ1-1, with D hard to call. Deletions cut 2 bases from V and 2 bases from J, with 15 bases between. The length of the CDR3 is 16 residues. The germline V gene has CDR1 MNHNS and CDR2 SASEGT. The CDR3 DNA is TGTGCCAGCAGTGAAATCCTCGGAGGAAAAAACACTGAAGCTTTCTTT. Amino acid sequence: CASSEILGGKNTEAFF.

About this clonotype itself: Possible read error: a much larger clone is one base away. The chain joins TRBV6-6 to TRBJ2-7, with D perhaps being TRBD1 or TRBD2 (5 bases each). Germline assignment: CDR1 MNHNY and CDR2 SVGAGI (reference sequence). Trimming took 5 bases from V and 7 from J, leaving 21 bases between them. The CDR3 spans 15 residues. In DNA, the CDR3 is TGTGCCAGCAGTGACGTCCCGGGACGGGGTCGGGAGCAGTACTTC. Residues: CASSDVPGRGREQYF.

This clonotype was seen many times. The V and J genes are TRBV27 and TRBJ1-2; maybe TRBD1 (6 bases). The CDR3 loop spans 12 amino acids. With 6 bases removed from V and 5 bases from J, the gap between germline ends came to 10 bases. From germline, CDR1 is MNHEY and CDR2 SMNVEV (reference sequence). CDR3 sequence: CASSPTGYGYTF. Written as DNA, the CDR3 is TGTGCCAGCAGCCCGACAGGATATGGCTACACCTTC.

The genes are TRBV12-3 or TRBV12-4 and TRBJ1-2; no clear D. This CDR3 region has 15 residues. Trimming removed 2 bases from V and 2 bases from J, with 12 bases in between. The CDR3 loop is CASSLSRRLNYGYTF. DNA for the CDR3: TGTGCCAGCAGTTTATCCCGGCGGCTAAACTATGGCTACACCTTC.

The sample holds many counts of this clonotype. V is TRBV7-2 and J is TRBJ2-5; 9 bases line up with TRBD2. The CDR3 runs to 17 residues. J gave up 5 bases and V 2 bases, and 12 bases lay outside the gene matches. The V gene's germline CDR1 is SGHTA and CDR2 FQGNSA. The CDR3 DNA reads TGTGCCAGCAGCTTAATTAGCGGGGGCCCCCGGTTGGAGACCCAGTACTTC. As protein: CASSLISGGPRLETQYF.

This clonotype has at least ten counts. The chain joins TRBV7-2 to TRBJ1-6; TRBD1 might be the D (6 bases). There are 17 residues in the CDR3. From germline, CDR1 is SGHTA and CDR2 FQGNSA. Trimming cost V 7 bases and J 2 bases, with 18 bases left between them. CDR3 coding DNA: TGTGCCAGCAACGATGACAGGAATCGGGCCTATAATTCACCCCTCCACTTT. It yields the protein CASNDDRNRAYNSPLHF.